One and the same sample provided the 22 T cell receptor beta chains below, sequenced in a study of siplizumab effects on memory and regulatory T cells. Data came from immunoSEQ multiplex PCR; TCRdb stores just in-frame clones and leaves some out. Found here are some 100,000 clones, roughly 94% of them singletons; the top ten hold around 0.6%. Material: Tregs sorted from blood. The source of these receptors is a human donor in good health.

The V and J genes are TRBV5-4 and TRBJ2-3; TRBD2 matches at 8 bases. Trimming cost V 4 bases and J 6 bases; bases outside gene matches: 10. This CDR3 has 15 amino acids. Germline V CDR1 and CDR2: SGHNT, YYREEE (reference sequence). CDR3 in DNA: TGTGCCAGCAGCAAACCCTCGGGGGGGAGCGATACGCAGTATTTT. This encodes CASSKPSGGSDTQYF. Variable domain in full (rest from reference TRBV5-4 and TRBJ2-3): ETGVTQSPTHLIKTRGQQVTLRCSSQSGHNTVSWYQQALGQGPQFIFQYYREEENGRGNFPPRFSGLQFPNYSSELNVNALELDDSALYLCASSKPSGGSDTQYFGPGTRLTVL.

The rearrangement joins TRBV19 to TRBJ2-5; the match to TRBD1 covers 8 bases. The CDR3 loop spans 15 amino acids. With 3 bases clipped from V and 5 bases from J, the junction kept 8 bases outside the gene matches. From germline, CDR1 is LNHDA and CDR2 SQIVND (reference sequence). The CDR3 loop is CASSIRTGLHETQYF. CDR3 in DNA: TGTGCCAGTAGTATTAGGACAGGGCTCCACGAGACCCAGTACTTC.

The genes are TRBV28 and TRBJ2-7; D remains unclear. Germline V gene data show CDR1 as MDHEN and CDR2 as SYDVKM. The CDR3 has 14 amino acids. V dropped 1 base and J dropped 6 bases, with 13 bases sitting between them. CDR3: CASSLSETPSEQYF. The CDR3 region has the DNA TGTGCCAGCAGTTTATCTGAGACACCTAGCGAGCAGTACTTC.

CDR3 DNA: TGTGCCAGCAGTTACCGAACAAGATACGAGCAGTACTTC. It yields the protein CASSYRTRYEQYF. This chain links TRBV6-6 with TRBJ2-7; D not resolved. Per germline, CDR1 MNHNY and CDR2 SVGAGI (reference sequence). The CDR3 is 13 amino acids. The V end was cut by 2 bases, the J end by 4 bases, with 9 bases between.

The chain employs TRBV28 and TRBJ1-2, with D perhaps matching TRBD1 (6 bases). Germline loops: CDR1 MDHEN, CDR2 SYDVKM. V was trimmed by 5 bases and J by 8 bases, leaving 12 bases between them. This CDR3 region has 12 residues. CDR3 amino acids: CASSPRTDGYTF. For the CDR3, the DNA is TGTGCCAGCAGTCCTCGGACAGACGGCTACACCTTC.

For the CDR3, the DNA is TGTGCCAGCAGTAAACGGGCCGTAGCGTACGAGCAGTACTTC. This gives the protein CASSKRAVAYEQYF. The V gene is TRBV7-3, the J gene TRBJ2-7; tentative D call: TRBD2 (5 bases). This CDR3 has 14 amino acids. The V gene lost 6 bases and the J gene lost 4 bases, with 16 bases spanning the gap. The germline V gene encodes CDR1 SGHTA and CDR2 FQGTGA.

V is TRBV5-1 and J is TRBJ2-3; 8 nucleotides match TRBD2. The CDR3 runs to 16 residues. CDR1 is SGHRS and CDR2 is YFSETQ in the germline V gene. V was clipped by 1 base and J by 2 bases; unmatched bases: 6. The CDR3 here is CASSLKAGGYTDTQYF. The CDR3 DNA is TGCGCCAGCAGCTTGAAGGCGGGAGGATACACAGATACGCAGTATTTT.

V gene TRBV18 combines with J gene TRBJ2-1; 9 bases agree with TRBD1. CDR1 is KGHSH and CDR2 is LQKENI in the germline V gene. V dropped 3 bases and J dropped 6; count of bases not matched to a gene: 6. This CDR3 contains 15 residues. The CDR3 DNA follows: TGTGCCAGCTCACCGACGGCGGACAGGGGCAATGAGCAGTTCTTC. It translates to CASSPTADRGNEQFF.

A few counts support this clone. The gene calls are TRBV6-1 and TRBJ2-5; D is undetermined. Per germline, CDR1 MNHNS and CDR2 SASEGT. CDR3 length: 14 amino acids. V was cut by 6 bases and J by 5 bases, with 16 bases left in between. The CDR3 loop is CASRAPSSGETQYF. In DNA form, the CDR3 reads TGTGCCAGCAGGGCGCCTAGTTCCGGGGAGACCCAGTACTTC.

The chain joins TRBV11-2 to TRBJ1-4; a weak D match, TRBD1 (5 bases). The V end was cut by 5 bases, the J end by 12 bases, with 22 bases between. Germline V gene sequence: CDR1 SGHAT, CDR2 FQNNGV. The CDR3 is 15 amino acids. For the CDR3, the DNA is TGTGCCAGCAGCCCCCTCCCCAGGCCGATAGGGGAACTGTTTTTT. Residues: CASSPLPRPIGELFF.

The gene calls are TRBV5-4 and TRBJ2-2, with 9 bases aligning to TRBD1. In germline, CDR1 is SGHNT, CDR2 YYREEE (reference sequence). The CDR3 is 15 residues long. The junction had 10 bases not matched to a gene; V was cut back by 6 bases and J by 7 bases. CDR3 DNA sequence: TGTGCCAGCACCACGAGGACAGGGGAGATCGGGGAGCTGTTTTTT. The encoded protein is CASTTRTGEIGELFF.

The chain is built from TRBV19 and TRBJ1-2; no reliable D call. Germline CDR1 reads LNHDA; CDR2 reads SQIVND (reference sequence). The CDR3 extends over 14 amino acids. Trimming shortened V by 6 bases and J by 4 bases, and 15 bases separated the two germline ends. The CDR3 loop is CASRESPWSYGYTF. The DNA of the CDR3 is TGTGCCAGTAGAGAGAGCCCCTGGAGCTATGGCTACACCTTC.

This sequence joins TRBV10-3 and TRBJ2-7, with D perhaps TRBD2 (5 bases). This CDR3 spans 17 amino acids. In germline, CDR1 is ENHRY, CDR2 SYGVKD. V shed 3 bases and J shed 0 bases, with 18 bases lying between them. CDR3 sequence: CAISDLSFNRDSYEQYF. The CDR3 DNA reads TGTGCCATCAGTGACCTATCCTTTAACCGGGACTCCTACGAGCAGTACTTC.

V and J are TRBV19 and TRBJ1-4; tentative D call: TRBD1 (5 bases). From germline, CDR1 is LNHDA and CDR2 SQIVND (reference sequence). Trimming shortened V by 6 bases and J by 7 bases, and 21 bases separated the two germline ends. CDR3 length: 16 residues. The CDR3 is CASRSHLGAGIEKLFF. The CDR3, as DNA: TGTGCCAGTAGGAGCCACCTTGGGGCAGGGATTGAAAAACTGTTTTTT.

The gene calls are TRBV5-1 and TRBJ1-1, with TRBD1 as a possible D gene (6 bases). CDR1 and CDR2 (germline): SGHRS, YFSETQ. Trimming cost V 4 bases and J 6 bases, with 19 bases left between them. The CDR3 is 15 residues long. The CDR3 sequence is CASSNTGLLGPEAFF. The CDR3 bases are TGCGCCAGCAGCAACACAGGGCTACTTGGTCCTGAAGCTTTCTTT.

The chain is built from TRBV5-1 and TRBJ2-3; D remains ambiguous. The V end lost 2 bases, the J end lost 4 bases, and 8 bases lay between the germline ends. CDR1 and CDR2 (germline): SGHRS, YFSETQ. This CDR3 region has 13 residues. This CDR3 is CASSFLLADTQYF. The DNA of the CDR3 is TGCGCCAGCAGCTTCCTTTTAGCAGATACGCAGTATTTT.

This chain uses TRBV5-8 with TRBJ2-1; 7 nucleotides agree with TRBD2. The CDR3 loop spans 16 amino acids. Germline V gives CDR1 SGHTS, CDR2 YDEGEE. The junction had 11 bases not matched to a gene; V was cut back by 4 bases and J by 4 bases. This chain's CDR3 is CASSQFRSSGYNEQFF. CDR3 coding DNA: TGTGCCAGCAGCCAATTTCGGTCTAGCGGATACAATGAGCAGTTCTTC.

The chain recombines TRBV19 with TRBJ2-6, with 8 bases that match TRBD1. The CDR3 loop spans 16 amino acids. CDR1 and CDR2 from the germline V gene are LNHDA and SQIVND (reference sequence). Unmatched junction bases numbered 7, after V lost 5 bases and J lost 4 bases. CDR3 in amino acids: CASSRNRGTGANVLTF. CDR3 nucleotide sequence: TGTGCCAGTAGTCGAAACAGGGGGACCGGGGCCAACGTCCTGACTTTC.

The V and J genes are TRBV29-1 and TRBJ2-3; D perhaps matches TRBD1 (5 bases). Trimming cost V 3 bases and J 4 bases, with 23 bases left between them. Germline assignment: CDR1 SQVTM and CDR2 ANQGSEA. The CDR3 length is 17 residues. CDR3 DNA sequence: TGCAGCGTTGATTCTTTAGGGGCCCACCAACCAGCAGATACGCAGTATTTT. Amino acids: CSVDSLGAHQPADTQYF.

The CDR3 sequence is CASSQGGAQPQHF. The CDR3 DNA sequence: TGTGCCAGCAGCCAAGGAGGGGCTCAGCCCCAGCATTTT. This chain links TRBV4-2 with TRBJ1-5, with a weak D call TRBD1 (5 bases). CDR1 is LGHNA, CDR2 YNFKEQ, per germline. The CDR3 loop spans 13 amino acids. V lost 1 base and J 6 bases, leaving 7 bases between the germline ends.

The chain employs TRBV7-9 and TRBJ1-1; D possibly corresponds to TRBD1 (6 bases). The CDR3 is 18 amino acids. V was cut by 2 bases and J by 0 bases, with 19 bases left in between. The germline V gene encodes CDR1 SEHNR and CDR2 FQNEAQ (reference sequence). CDR3 bases: TGTGCCAGCAGCTTACAAGGGGGTCCCTCACTTTTGAACACTGAAGCTTTCTTT. Protein sequence: CASSLQGGPSLLNTEAFF. The variable domain in full, completed from reference TRBV7-9 and TRBJ1-1, reads DTGVSQNPRHKITKRGQNVTFRCDPISEHNRLYWYRQTLGQGPEFLTYFQNEAQLEKSRLLSDRFSAERPKGSFSTLEIQRTEQGDSAMYLCASSLQGGPSLLNTEAFFGQGTRLTVV.

J is TRBJ2-7 and V is TRBV7-9; D is unclear. Germline V gives CDR1 SEHNR, CDR2 FQNEAQ (reference sequence). CDR3 length: 15 amino acids. The V and J ends lost 2 bases and 0 bases respectively, with 11 bases between them. CDR3 nucleotide sequence: TGTGCCAGCAGCTTAAGCCAGGCCCCCTCCTACGAGCAGTACTTC. Its protein is CASSLSQAPSYEQYF.